The clone carrying this T cell receptor (beta chain) was found once. The antigen remains unidentified. The source of the sample is a study of T cell responses to AZD1222 COVID-19 vaccine. Overall study findings and caveats: At baseline, seropositivity was found in only a handful of AZD1222 recipients. All repertoire sampling was performed exclusively after the peak T cell response.

Data came from immunoSEQ multiplex PCR; TCRdb stores just in-frame clones and leaves some out. The table lists around 150,000 clones, 90% to 95% of them singletons. The material was peripheral blood, obtained 28 days after the second AZD1222 dose. The sequence derives from an adult who received the AZD1222 COVID-19 vaccine.

As DNA, the CDR3 is TGTGCCAGCAGCTTAACGGGCCTCTCTGGAAACACCATATATTTT. Protein sequence: CASSLTGLSGNTIYF. This chain connects TRBV7-3 to TRBJ1-3; no clear D gene. The CDR3 is 15 amino acids. V gave up 0 bases and J gave up 0 bases, with 6 bases separating them. In germline, CDR1 is SGHTA, CDR2 FQGTGA. Supplemented by reference TRBV7-3 and TRBJ1-3, the full variable domain reads GAGVSQTPSNKVTEKGKYVELRCDPISGHTALYWYRQSLGQGPEFLIYFQGTGAADDSGLPNDRFFAVRPEGSVSTLKIQRTERGDSAVYLCASSLTGLSGNTIYFGEGSWLTVV.